Each of the 23 T cell receptor beta chains below was sequenced from the same sample in a study of blood T cell repertoires in COVID-19. The table came from immunoSEQ multiplex PCR; TCRdb's copy has only in-frame clones and leaves some out. Among some 94,000 clones listed, 70% to 90% were seen once. Sequences were obtained from peripheral blood. All receptors derive from a woman in her fifties or sixties with COVID-19, enrolled during active disease.

The chain combines TRBV9 with TRBJ1-2; 9 bases match TRBD1. V shed 2 bases and J 8 bases; nucleotides not matched to a gene: 1. The germline CDR1 and CDR2 sequences are SGDLS and YYNGEE. The CDR3 is made up of 12 amino acids. The CDR3 nucleotides are TGTGCCAGCAGCGTGGGACAGGGAGGCTACACCTTC. Its protein product is CASSVGQGGYTF.

The V and J genes are TRBV28 and TRBJ1-4; D is perhaps TRBD1 (5 bases). Germline CDR1 reads MDHEN; CDR2 reads SYDVKM. The CDR3 is 14 amino acids. Trimming removed 6 bases from V and 8 bases from J, with 16 bases in between. The CDR3 bases are TGTGCCAGCAGCCATCGGGCCGCAGGGGAAAAACTGTTTTTT. Translating it yields CASSHRAAGEKLFF.

The chain links TRBV7-2 to TRBJ1-5, with D hard to call. The V gene lost 0 bases and the J gene lost 6 bases, with 6 bases spanning the gap. The germline V gene has CDR1 SGHTA and CDR2 FQGNSA. This CDR3 contains 13 residues. CDR3 sequence: CASSLAPGQPQHF. For the CDR3, the DNA is TGTGCCAGCAGCTTAGCACCCGGTCAGCCCCAGCATTTT.

The V and J genes are TRBV7-8 and TRBJ1-5; a weak D match, TRBD1 (5 bases). The CDR3 runs to 12 residues. Germline assignment: CDR1 SGHVS and CDR2 FQNEAQ. With 4 bases removed from V and 5 bases from J, the gap between germline ends came to 6 bases. CDR3 sequence reads: CASSSRDQPQHF. CDR3 DNA sequence: TGTGCCAGCAGCTCCAGGGATCAGCCCCAGCATTTT.

This clone appeared a few times. The V gene is TRBV5-4, the J gene TRBJ1-3; 8 bases are shared with TRBD1. Germline-derived CDR1 and CDR2 are SGHNT and YYREEE (reference sequence). The CDR3 is made up of 15 amino acids. The J segment lost 2 bases and the V segment lost 4 bases, leaving 5 bases of the junction unmatched. CDR3 bases: TGTGCCAGCAGCCGGACAGGGCTGGCTGGAAACACCATATATTTT. The encoded protein is CASSRTGLAGNTIYF.

The chain combines TRBV4-1 with TRBJ2-3, with a weak D call TRBD2 (7 bases). Germline values: CDR1 MGHRA, CDR2 YSYEKL. The length of the CDR3 is 15 residues. V gave up 3 bases and J gave up 8 bases, with 18 bases separating them. As DNA, the CDR3 is TGCGCCAGCAGCCAGGGGGGGCGCAATGCGGGTACGCAGTATTTT. Translating it yields CASSQGGRNAGTQYF.

The chain has TRBV7-2 and TRBJ2-7; 12 positions match TRBD1. The trim removed 1 base at V and 1 base at J, leaving 8 bases unmatched. Looked up from germline, CDR1 is SGHTA and CDR2 is FQGNSA. CDR3 length equals 18 residues. The CDR3 loop is CASSLGPGTGGRSYEQYF. DNA for the CDR3: TGTGCCAGCAGCTTAGGTCCCGGGACAGGGGGCAGGTCCTACGAGCAGTACTTC. The complete variable domain, with remaining parts taken from reference TRBV7-2 and TRBJ2-7, reads GAGVSQSPSNKVTEKGKDVELRCDPISGHTALYWYRQSLGQGLEFLIYFQGNSAPDKSGLPSDRFSAERTGGSVSTLTIQRTQQEDSAVYLCASSLGPGTGGRSYEQYFGPGTRLTVT.

The chain employs TRBV6-5 and TRBJ2-1; 11 bases map to TRBD2. Per germline, CDR1 MNHEY and CDR2 SVGAGI. This CDR3 region has 14 residues. Trimming at V came to 7 bases and at J to 11 bases, leaving 10 bases not matched to a gene. The CDR3 protein is CASTLELAGGKQFF. The CDR3 coding sequence is TGTGCCAGCACCCTTGAGCTAGCGGGGGGAAAGCAGTTCTTC.

The rearrangement uses TRBV7-2 and TRBJ2-7, with 10 bases fitting TRBD1. Germline V lookup: CDR1 SGHTA, CDR2 FQGNSA. Unmatched junction bases numbered 8, after V lost 5 bases and J lost 4 bases. This CDR3 contains 15 residues. The CDR3 loop reads CASSLSRDRGYEQYF. The CDR3 DNA reads as TGTGCCAGCAGCCTTTCCCGGGACAGGGGATACGAGCAGTACTTC.

V is TRBV4-2 and J is TRBJ1-2; D is perhaps TRBD1 (5 bases). V dropped 6 bases and J dropped 0 bases, with 26 bases sitting between them. Germline CDR1 is LGHNA and CDR2 is YNFKEQ. This CDR3 contains 19 residues. For the CDR3, the DNA is TGTGCCAGCAGGCCAAGGCTTGGCCAGGGATTGGGTTCTAACTATGGCTACACCTTC. It is translated as CASRPRLGQGLGSNYGYTF.

The V gene is TRBV7-9, the J gene TRBJ1-3; TRBD1 matches at 7 bases. The CDR3 loop spans 14 amino acids. Trimming removed 3 bases from V and 7 bases from J; junction bases left unmatched: 6. Germline V CDR1 and CDR2: SEHNR, FQNEAQ (reference sequence). As DNA, the CDR3 is TGTGCCAGCAGCTTTGAACAGGGGAGGAACACCATATATTTT. Protein sequence: CASSFEQGRNTIYF.

The chain links TRBV19 to TRBJ2-2; possibly TRBD1 for D (6 bases). The CDR3 length is 15 residues. V lost 3 bases, J lost 4 bases, and 12 bases lay in between. Per germline, CDR1 LNHDA and CDR2 SQIVND (reference sequence). The CDR3 protein is CASSMAQGSTGELFF. The CDR3 nucleotides are TGTGCCAGTAGTATGGCACAGGGAAGCACCGGGGAGCTGTTTTTT.

The V gene is TRBV15, the J gene TRBJ2-7; 8 bases map to TRBD1. Germline V gene sequence: CDR1 LNHNV, CDR2 YYDKDF (reference sequence). The CDR3 is 16 residues long. Unmatched junction bases numbered 7, after V lost 0 bases and J lost 3 bases. This CDR3 is CATSRDGTGLNYEQYF. CDR3 coding DNA: TGTGCCACCAGCAGAGATGGGACAGGCCTAAACTACGAGCAGTACTTC.

V usage is TRBV6-2 or TRBV6-3 and J usage is TRBJ2-7; D is possibly TRBD2 (5 bases). Trimming shortened V by 5 bases and J by 3 bases, and 8 bases separated the two germline ends. This CDR3 is built from 12 residues. Germline V gene data show CDR1 as MNHEY and CDR2 as SVGEGT. The CDR3 sequence is CASSPRDYEQYF. In DNA form, the CDR3 reads TGTGCCAGCAGTCCCCGGGACTACGAGCAGTACTTC.

The CDR3 reads CASSGKGTSGDTYEQYF. The DNA for the CDR3 is TGTGCCAGCAGTGGAAAAGGGACTAGCGGCGACACCTACGAGCAGTACTTC. The chain recombines TRBV6-1 with TRBJ2-7; TRBD2 matches 11 bases. V lost 4 bases and J lost 2; bases outside the gene matches: 10. Germline-derived CDR1 and CDR2 are MNHNS and SASEGT. The CDR3 runs to 17 residues.

V gene TRBV23-1 combines with J gene TRBJ1-4; D may be TRBD1 (5 bases). TRBV23-1 is an open reading frame whose function is uncertain. This CDR3 spans 13 amino acids. Trimming took off 6 bases at V and 14 bases at J, with 19 bases between the two ends. CDR3 residues: CASRPGALRDLFF. The DNA of the CDR3 is TGCGCCAGCAGGCCGGGAGCTTTAAGGGACCTGTTTTTT.

This clone was seen just once. The rearrangement uses TRBV11-3 and TRBJ2-5; 12 bases are shared with TRBD1. Germline CDR1 is SGHNT and CDR2 is YENEEA. This CDR3 is built from 15 residues. Trimming cost V 5 bases and J 5 bases; bases outside gene matches: 6. Written as DNA, the CDR3 is TGTGCCAGCAGCAAGGGACAGGGGGCTGTTGAGACCCAGTACTTC. It codes for CASSKGQGAVETQYF.

The chain is built from TRBV7-2 and TRBJ2-5, with a possible D match to TRBD1 (7 bases). Looked up from germline, CDR1 is SGHTA and CDR2 is FQGNSA. The CDR3 covers 16 residues. Trimming removed 5 bases at V and 2 bases at J, with 18 bases between. The CDR3 nucleotides read TGTGCCAGCAGCCCAGGGGGGCAGGGGACTCAAGAGACCCAGTACTTC. It codes for CASSPGGQGTQETQYF. The variable domain in full, with the rest retrieved from reference TRBV7-2 and TRBJ2-5, is GAGVSQSPSNKVTEKGKDVELRCDPISGHTALYWYRQSLGQGLEFLIYFQGNSAPDKSGLPSDRFSAERTGGSVSTLTIQRTQQEDSAVYLCASSPGGQGTQETQYFGPGTRLLVL.

V gene TRBV7-6 combines with J gene TRBJ2-1, with TRBD2 as a possible D gene (6 bases). The germline V gene encodes CDR1 SGHVS and CDR2 FNYEAQ. CDR3 length equals 15 residues. The V gene lost 6 bases and the J gene lost 3 bases, with 15 bases spanning the gap. CDR3 sequence reads: CASRSGGVGYNEQFF. The CDR3 DNA follows: TGTGCCAGCAGGTCCGGCGGGGTAGGCTACAATGAGCAGTTCTTC.

This chain connects TRBV7-2 to TRBJ1-1; 7 bases match TRBD1. The germline V gene encodes CDR1 SGHTA and CDR2 FQGNSA. V lost 1 base to trimming and J lost 5 bases; unmatched junction nucleotides: 16. The CDR3 contains 18 residues. This CDR3 reads CASSLDPRGRGIDTEAFF. The CDR3 DNA sequence: TGTGCCAGCAGCTTAGACCCAAGGGGGCGCGGGATAGATACTGAAGCTTTCTTT.

The chain carries TRBV7-2 and TRBJ2-3; TRBD1 is a possible D gene (5 bases). Germline loops: CDR1 SGHTA, CDR2 FQGNSA. CDR3 length: 15 amino acids. V was clipped by 2 bases and J by 5 bases, with 14 bases between them. CDR3 region: CASSLLAGNRDTQYF. Here the CDR3 DNA reads TGTGCCAGCAGCTTACTGGCAGGGAACAGAGATACGCAGTATTTT.

This sequence joins TRBV5-1 and TRBJ2-2; TRBD2 is a possible D gene (6 bases). The V gene lost 2 bases and the J gene lost 1 base, with 6 bases spanning the gap. CDR1 SGHRS and CDR2 YFSETQ come from the germline V gene. The CDR3 extends over 14 amino acids. DNA for the CDR3: TGCGCCAGCAGCTTAGCGGGGAACACCGGGGAGCTGTTTTTT. It yields the protein CASSLAGNTGELFF.

The V gene is TRBV5-6, the J gene TRBJ1-2; TRBD1 matches at 9 bases. The length of the CDR3 is 14 residues. CDR1 SGHDT and CDR2 YYEEEE come from the germline V gene. J gave up 4 bases and V 3 bases, and 4 bases lay outside the gene matches. The CDR3 reads CASSYGTGSYGYTF. CDR3 coding DNA: TGTGCCAGCAGCTACGGGACAGGGAGCTATGGCTACACCTTC. Looking up the rest from reference TRBV5-6 and TRBJ1-2 gives the full variable domain: DAGVTQSPTHLIKTRGQQVTLRCSPKSGHDTVSWYQQALGQGPQFIFQYYEEEERQRGNFPDRFSGHQFPNYSSELNVNALLLGDSALYLCASSYGTGSYGYTFGSGTRLTVV.